This T cell receptor beta chain is from a study of cytomegalovirus exposure and HLA in healthy donors (dated 2017 in TCRdb). Describing the broader study: According to an earlier analysis of a few hundred of the donors, about 170 million T cells yielded 120 million or so unique TCR beta sequences and around 300 Gb of sequence data. About 300 gigabases of sequencing data and approximately 91 million unique TCR sequences made up an early release that covered fewer than 650 HLA-typed donors. Of the approximately 400 genotyped donors, 65% to 90% fell in the genetic ancestry cluster associated with self-reported Caucasian donors. The study was designed to test whether signatures of past pathogen exposure could be identified by cataloging public T cell receptors. Using immunosequencing, the study profiled T cell repertoires from 666 subjects and related those repertoires to cytomegalovirus serostatus. In addition to the first cohort of 666 subjects, a separate validation cohort of 130 or so different subjects was used. To predict cytomegalovirus infection status, the study combined high-throughput TCR immunosequencing, statistical association of individual TCRs with disease status, and machine learning. To study patterns of TCR occurrence, a later analysis re-analyzed previously published TCR beta repertoires from hundreds of donors and added high-resolution HLA genotyping. In the later analysis, no new phenotypic data were used to find candidate immune exposures; instead, reliance was placed on TCR beta sequences and their occurrence across donors. To decide whether each TCR beta V gene segment behaved as functional or pseudogenic, an earlier analysis of nearly 600 of the donors relied on high-throughput TCR beta sequencing. Donor age, sex, ethnicity and CMV serostatus were compiled together with the repertoire data. A later genetic analysis took genome-wide SNP genotypes for about 55% of the roughly 670 donors and used that subset as a discovery cohort. All discovery cohort repertoires had been generated on a single sequencing platform. Class I and class II HLA loci were covered by the typing at four-digit resolution. The number of donors typed differed by locus, with 629-630 for A, B, C, DRB1 and DQB1, around 500 for DQA1, 606 for DPA1, and 472 for DPB1. Because of strong linkage in the cohort, roughly five DR-DQ haplotypes were treated as single units for association and clustering. Across about 380 genotyped donors of the cohort, an average of approximately 200,000 unique TCR beta nucleotide sequences per donor were sequenced, and around 20% of those sequences were non-productive. Overall results and qualifications from the work: A further reported finding was that TCR beta sequences accurately predicted the HLA-A and HLA-B alleles for most subjects in the first cohort. Broadly in line with IMGT annotations, most TCR beta V segments showed up in productive rearrangements about 90% or about 30% of the time in an earlier analysis of 450 to 600 of the donors. The authors suggested that the approach could potentially be extended to other disease states and immunological phenotypes. Most TCR sequences were seen in very few donors, while some public TCRs were found in many individuals. In vitro tests confirmed that three of the cytomegalovirus-associated TCR beta chains recognize cytomegalovirus antigens. Sequencing depth was assumed to be roughly uniform across donors in the presence/absence analyses, though that assumption may not hold. The only immune exposure information available for the cohort was CMV serostatus. About 17 rarely observed V segments, including chromosome 9 orphons, were excluded from the earlier analysis of several hundred of the donors because counts were too low. The cohort was sequenced for TCR beta chains only, and without alpha or paired-chain data the features that could be detected were limited. In both the original and validation cohorts, the classifier was reported to diagnose cytomegalovirus status with high specificity and sensitivity. According to a later genetic analysis, donors in an Asian-associated ancestry cluster had fewer N-insertions in productive TCRs than the roughly 700-donor mean. An association between a missense DCLRE1C variant and V-gene and J-gene trimming of TCR beta chains was found in a later genetic analysis and replicated in an independent cohort. In the study, about 150 TCR beta chains were listed as associated with cytomegalovirus. Correlated functional status among segregating V segments might be attributable to linkage disequilibrium, but an unknown experimental factor could not be ruled out. When HLA alleles, especially DR and DQ, strongly co-occurred, attributing TCR associations to individual alleles was difficult. HLA typing was unavailable for some donors at each locus, so association tests used only the typed subset. Most CMV-associated TCR beta chains appeared to be HLA-restricted in a later analysis, and the HLA associations seemed to be driven largely by CMV exposure. In a later analysis, HLA-associated TCR beta chains showed more clonal expansion and lower generation probabilities than non-associated chains that were equally common. A later analysis reported that several top co-occurrence clusters appeared linked to parvovirus B19, influenza, CMV and Epstein-Barr virus. A cluster of highly shared sequence variants was judged likely to be a technical artifact of the sequencing pipeline. Because the 87-base-pair reads could not distinguish some IMGT-functional V segments, including TRBV6-2 and TRBV6-3, those segments were excluded. A later analysis found that TCR association rates varied across HLA loci, with DRB1 alleles showing the most associated TCRs and HLA-C alleles the fewest. Specific HLA alleles were associated with some 15,000 TCR beta sequences at a false discovery rate of 0.05 in a later analysis.

The library was generated by the immunoSEQ multiplex PCR assay. For the multiplex PCR, a mixture combining 60 forward primers for TCR Vbeta segments and 13 reverse primers for TCR Jbeta segments was used. Amplification of the CDR3 region of rearranged TCR beta genes was performed with a multiplex PCR assay on genomic DNA. Amplified TCR beta libraries were sequenced as 87-base-pair reads on the Illumina HiSeq System. Regarding the original processing steps: A later analysis counted about 80 million unique TCR beta chains across the 650 to 700 repertoires, and 9.5 million to 11 million of these chains were shared by at least two donors. Raw reads were error-corrected and collapsed into unique sequences by a nearest-neighbor algorithm in which closely related sequences were merged to remove PCR and sequencing errors. To assign V, D and J gene segments, CDR3 sequences were aligned to IMGT reference sequences. Each retained sequence needed at least a six-nucleotide match to both a V gene segment and a J gene segment. A rearrangement counted as productive if the CDR3 had no stop codons and remained in frame with V and J, and every other rearrangement counted as non-productive. CDR3 was defined according to IMGT convention as the region running from the second conserved V-encoded cysteine to the conserved J-encoded phenylalanine. Sequences without an unambiguous match to a single V gene segment were excluded from the earlier analysis of several hundred of the donors. An earlier analysis of 587 of the donors classified V segments as functional when productive rearrangements were above 56.7% and as segregating when the standard deviation between donors was above 5%. A statistical classification framework was built to diagnose cytomegalovirus status from the catalog of TCR beta chain sequences. In a later analysis, TCR nucleotide sequences were compared against IMGT/GENE-DB human TR gene sequences so that V and J genes could be assigned. A later analysis assigned CDR3 sequences and most-parsimonious VDJ recombination scenarios with the TCRdist pipeline. In a later analysis, each TCR beta chain was defined by its CDR3 amino acid sequence together with its V-gene family, and reads without a unique V-gene family were excluded. As a way to deal with suspected cross-contamination and a sequencing artifact, a later analysis dropped hundreds of nucleotide sequences that were highly shared and had low generation probability. For each public chain, a later analysis derived a clonal expansion index from normalized ranks of inferred template counts within each repertoire. In a later analysis, generation probabilities were computed with a VDJ recombination model fitted to out-of-frame rearrangements, and the resulting probabilities were checked against IGoR. In a later analysis, hypergeometric tests were used to score TCR-TCR, TCR-HLA and TCR-CMV co-occurrence, with a repertoire-size bias correction applied to TCR pairs. In a later analysis, false discovery rates were estimated by permuting HLA or CMV assignments 20 times. In a later analysis, co-occurring TCRs were grouped with DBSCAN, and TCRdist sequence similarity was added when clustering was performed within HLA-allele-positive subsets. For co-occurrence clustering, repertoires with fewer than 30,000 or more than 120,000 public chains were excluded, along with roughly 5 repertoires with anomalous nucleotide sharing. This is the immuneACCESS table as TCRdb keeps it, with only in-frame sequences that have V and J called. A part of the clones is gone; compared with another copy, unresolved V genes explain less than half, and the rest is unexplained. V and J calls and clone size are copied from that table; D and trimming were computed from the DNA. Counted in this sample were over 120,000 clones; roughly four fifths of them appeared once. Together, the top ten hold around 9.7% of the sample.

This clone has just a few counts. Its antigen is still unknown. Within one base of it there is no much larger clone, and no base qualities were kept. From its cysteine to its phenylalanine, the CDR3 spans 13 amino acids. The only DNA kept is the CDR3, 39 bases in frame from the first base. V loses 8 bases, J loses 8 bases, and the germline ends lie 18 bases apart. The germline V gene (reference sequence) gives CDR1 as GTSNPN and CDR2 as SVGIG. In total, roughly 670 healthy bone marrow donors made up the cohort. Cohort members were all nominally healthy when sampled, although unrecorded immune exposures were likely present. The donor was CMV seropositive and was included in the group of 270 or so seropositive cohort members. A peripheral blood sample was collected from each donor, and TCR beta sequencing was performed on peripheral blood mononuclear cells. Genomic DNA extraction from the blood cell samples was performed with the Qiagen DNeasy Blood Extraction Kit.

This TCR was sampled from a woman aged 55-70 years in good health and CMV-seropositive. The rearranged segments are TRBV30 and TRBJ1-4, with the D gene not clear enough to name. Sequenced: PBMCs. The CDR3 region has the sequence CASEKNHGEKLFF. The nucleotide sequence reads TGTGCCAGCGAAAAAAACCATGGGGAAAAACTGTTTTTT.